This T cell receptor (beta chain) comes out of a study of T cell repertoires in cytomegalovirus infection. This clonotype was detected a few times. The CDR3 totals 16 residues. Germline CDR1 and CDR2: SQVTM and ANQGSEA. Trimming took off 4 bases at V and 1 base at J, with 17 bases between the two ends. In TCRdb, the reads were re-called with MiXCR into one record per CDR3 protein. The table includes approximately 500,000 distinct CDR3 sequences, approximately 16% detected once. The receptor comes from a human donor in good health (CMV status not recorded). Some clones in this sample may be carry-over from other donors' samples. Sequencing was performed on CD8+ T cells from PBMCs. The V call is TRBV29-1, the J call TRBJ2-1, with a tentative D call TRBD1 (6 bases). For the CDR3, the DNA is TGCAGCGTTGTAACAGCAGGGGTAGGTTCCTACAATGAGCAGTTCTTC. Protein sequence: CSVVTAGVGSYNEQFF.